This TCR beta chain was observed in a study of PD-L1 blockade in urothelial cancer. Whole-study context: Analyses used blood from 3 weeks (second dose) and 6 weeks after treatment start. General observations from the study: Tumor-associated TCR clones expanded more in blood at 3 weeks in patients with durable benefit.

The CDR3 is 16 amino acids. The V gene's germline CDR1 is SGHKS and CDR2 YYEKEE (reference sequence). V was clipped by 1 base and J by 4 bases, with 17 bases between them. Profiled with immunoSEQ multiplex PCR; TCRdb holds only in-frame clones, not every one. The table lists under 80,000 clones, more than 80% of them singletons. Stated time point: pretreatment peripheral blood. With respect to this clone: Its target is unknown.

J is TRBJ1-1 and V is TRBV5-5, with D maybe TRBD1 (5 bases). Sequences were derived from PBMCs, sampled around atezolizumab (anti-PD-L1) treatment. This sequence was found in a man aged 65-85 years with urothelial cancer. The chain's CDR3 is CASSLRAAFGGTEAFF. In nucleotides, the CDR3 is TGTGCCAGCAGCTTGAGAGCTGCCTTCGGGGGCACTGAAGCTTTCTTT.